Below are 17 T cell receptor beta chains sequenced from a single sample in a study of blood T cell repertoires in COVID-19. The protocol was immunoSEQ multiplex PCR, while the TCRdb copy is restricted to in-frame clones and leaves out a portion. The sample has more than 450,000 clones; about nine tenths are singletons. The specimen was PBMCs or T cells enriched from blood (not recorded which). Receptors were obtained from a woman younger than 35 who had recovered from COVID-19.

CDR3 in amino acids: CASRPRGSSYNEQFF. The CDR3 DNA sequence: TGCGCCAGCAGGCCAAGGGGTAGCTCCTACAATGAGCAGTTCTTC. The J gene is TRBJ2-1, the V gene TRBV4-1, with D possibly matching TRBD1 (5 bases). V was trimmed by 6 bases and J by 0 bases, leaving 12 bases between them. The CDR3 is 15 amino acids. Germline CDR1 reads MGHRA; CDR2 reads YSYEKL.

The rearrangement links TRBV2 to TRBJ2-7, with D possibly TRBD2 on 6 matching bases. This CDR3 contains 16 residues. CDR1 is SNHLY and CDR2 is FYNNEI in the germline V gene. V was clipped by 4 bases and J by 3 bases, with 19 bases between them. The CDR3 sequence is CASSVDRLGINYEQYF. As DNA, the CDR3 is TGTGCCAGCAGTGTTGATAGACTAGGAATAAACTACGAGCAGTACTTC.

The CDR3 region has the DNA TGTGCCAGCAGCTTAGGGGGACAGTGGTCCGGGGAGCTGTTTTTT. It codes for CASSLGGQWSGELFF. The V gene is TRBV7-9, the J gene TRBJ2-2; 7 nucleotides match TRBD1. V lost 1 base to trimming and J lost 6 bases; unmatched junction nucleotides: 5. The CDR3 loop spans 15 amino acids. Germline V gene lookup returns CDR1 SEHNR and CDR2 FQNEAQ (reference sequence).

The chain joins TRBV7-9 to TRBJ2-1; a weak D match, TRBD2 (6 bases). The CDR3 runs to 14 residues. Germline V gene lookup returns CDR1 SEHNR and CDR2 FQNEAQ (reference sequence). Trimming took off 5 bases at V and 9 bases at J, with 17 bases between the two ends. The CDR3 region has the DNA TGTGCCAGCAGCCCACGACTAGGTTCGGGTGAGCAGTTCTTC. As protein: CASSPRLGSGEQFF.

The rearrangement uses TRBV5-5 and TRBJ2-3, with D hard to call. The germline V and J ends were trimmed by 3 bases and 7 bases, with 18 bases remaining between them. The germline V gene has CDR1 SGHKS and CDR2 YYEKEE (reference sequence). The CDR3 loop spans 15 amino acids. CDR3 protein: CASSSRFPVPYTQYF. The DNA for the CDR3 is TGTGCCAGCAGCTCCAGATTCCCCGTACCCTATACGCAGTATTTT.

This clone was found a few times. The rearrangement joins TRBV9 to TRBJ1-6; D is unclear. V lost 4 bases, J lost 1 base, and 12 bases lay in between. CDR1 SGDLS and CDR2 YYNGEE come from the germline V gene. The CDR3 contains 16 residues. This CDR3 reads CASSPSGSSYNSPLHF. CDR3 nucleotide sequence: TGTGCCAGCAGCCCCAGCGGTTCGTCCTATAATTCACCCCTCCACTTT. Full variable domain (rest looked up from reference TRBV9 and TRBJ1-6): DSGVTQTPKHLITATGQRVTLRCSPRSGDLSVYWYQQSLDQGLQFLIQYYNGEERAKGNILERFSAQQFPDLHSELNLSSLELGDSALYFCASSPSGSSYNSPLHFGNGTRLTVT.

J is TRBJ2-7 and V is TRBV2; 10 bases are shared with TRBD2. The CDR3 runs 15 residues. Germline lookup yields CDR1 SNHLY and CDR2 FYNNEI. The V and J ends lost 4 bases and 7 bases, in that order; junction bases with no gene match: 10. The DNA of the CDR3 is TGTGCCAGCAGTGGACTACTAGCGGGGAAGGGGGAGCAGTACTTC. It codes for CASSGLLAGKGEQYF.

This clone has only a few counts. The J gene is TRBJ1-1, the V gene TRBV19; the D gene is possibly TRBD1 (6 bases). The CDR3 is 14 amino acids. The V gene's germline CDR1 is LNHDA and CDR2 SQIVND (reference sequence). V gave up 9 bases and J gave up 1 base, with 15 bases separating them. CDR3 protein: CASSQGGTNTEAFF. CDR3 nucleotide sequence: TGTGCCAGCTCACAGGGTGGCACGAACACTGAAGCTTTCTTT.

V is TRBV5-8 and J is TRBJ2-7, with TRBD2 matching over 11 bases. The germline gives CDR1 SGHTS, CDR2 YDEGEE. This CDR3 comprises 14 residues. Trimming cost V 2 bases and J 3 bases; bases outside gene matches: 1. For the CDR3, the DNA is TGTGCCAGCAGCTTTACTAGCGGGGGCTACGAGCAGTACTTC. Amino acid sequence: CASSFTSGGYEQYF.

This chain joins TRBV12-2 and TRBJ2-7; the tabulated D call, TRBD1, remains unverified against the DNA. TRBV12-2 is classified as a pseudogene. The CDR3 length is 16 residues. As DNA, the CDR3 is TGTGCAAGTCGCTTTATTAAAGGGGGCCGAACCTACGAGCAGTACTTC. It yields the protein CASRFIKGGRTYEQYF.

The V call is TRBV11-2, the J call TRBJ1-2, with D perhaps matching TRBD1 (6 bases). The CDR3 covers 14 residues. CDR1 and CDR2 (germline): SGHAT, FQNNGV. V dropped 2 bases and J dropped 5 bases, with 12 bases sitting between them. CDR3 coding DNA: TGTGCCAGCAGCTTAAGAGGGGGGGGATATGGCTACACCTTC. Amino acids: CASSLRGGGYGYTF.

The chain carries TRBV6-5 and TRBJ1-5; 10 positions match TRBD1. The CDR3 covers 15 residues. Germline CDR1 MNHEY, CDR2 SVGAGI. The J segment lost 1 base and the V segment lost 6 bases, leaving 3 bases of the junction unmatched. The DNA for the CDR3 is TGTGCCAGCAGGGGGACAGGGGACAGCAATCAGCCCCAGCATTTT. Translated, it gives CASRGTGDSNQPQHF.

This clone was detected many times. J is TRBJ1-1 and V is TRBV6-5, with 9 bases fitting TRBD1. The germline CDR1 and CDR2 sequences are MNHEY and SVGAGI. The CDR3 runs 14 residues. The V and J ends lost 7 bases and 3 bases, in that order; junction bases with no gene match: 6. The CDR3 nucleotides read TGTGCCAGCAACATACAGGGGGCGGACACTGAAGCTTTCTTT. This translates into CASNIQGADTEAFF.

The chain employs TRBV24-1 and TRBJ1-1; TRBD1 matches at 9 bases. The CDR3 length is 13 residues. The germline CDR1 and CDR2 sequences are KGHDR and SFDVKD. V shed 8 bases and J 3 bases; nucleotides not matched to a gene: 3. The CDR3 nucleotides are TGTGCCACCAAACAGGGGGCGCACACTGAAGCTTTCTTT. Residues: CATKQGAHTEAFF.

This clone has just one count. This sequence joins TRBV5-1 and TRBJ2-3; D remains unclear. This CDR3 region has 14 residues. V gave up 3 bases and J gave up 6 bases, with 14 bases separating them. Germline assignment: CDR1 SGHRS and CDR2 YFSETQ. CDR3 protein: CASSYLDPGDTQYF. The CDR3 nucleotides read TGCGCCAGCAGCTACTTAGACCCCGGGGATACGCAGTATTTT.

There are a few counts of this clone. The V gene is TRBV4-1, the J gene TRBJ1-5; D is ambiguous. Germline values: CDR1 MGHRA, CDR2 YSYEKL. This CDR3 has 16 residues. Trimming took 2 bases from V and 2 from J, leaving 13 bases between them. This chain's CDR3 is CASSQPSATGNQPQHF. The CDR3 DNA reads TGCGCCAGCAGCCAACCTTCGGCCACAGGCAATCAGCCCCAGCATTTT.

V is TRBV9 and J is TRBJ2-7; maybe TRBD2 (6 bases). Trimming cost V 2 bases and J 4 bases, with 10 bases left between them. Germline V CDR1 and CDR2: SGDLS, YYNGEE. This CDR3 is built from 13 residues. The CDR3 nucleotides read TGTGCCAGCAGCGTGGACGGGACTTACGAGCAGTACTTC. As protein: CASSVDGTYEQYF.